The present TCR beta chain was sequenced within a study of shared clonotypes between healthy human individuals (dated by TCRdb to between 2020 and 2021). Turning to the overall study: Two women and three men aged 18 to 49 years were included in the cohort. For each donor, CD4 naive and CD4 memory were each given three plates, CD8 naive was given two plates, and CD8 memory was given one plate. Blood TCR repertoires of a handful of healthy adults were deeply sequenced to estimate repertoire size and the extent of clonotype sharing between individuals. Different laboratories and diverse techniques were used to prepare libraries and sequence TCR repertoires, to increase sequencing depth and limit assay-specific biases. Each donor's leukapheresis produced roughly between about 0.9 and 9.5 billion PBMCs. The investigation overall reported the following: Pairwise subsampling led to the expectation that sequencing depth would affect the degree of clonotype sharing among donors. Because the study included only a small number of donors, the genetic and exposure-history diversity represented was limited. Rarefaction of sorted-subset datasets indicated incomplete sequencing despite the large sequencing depth. Higher generation probabilities were observed for clonotypes shared by all four sorted-subset donors than for non-shared clonotypes. Across four donors, approximately 5% of naive CD4, around 3.5% of naive CD8, 2% to 2.5% of memory CD4, and over 0.35% of memory CD8 clonotypes were shared. Naive subsets generally had larger estimated clonotype richness than memory subsets did. Sampling was limited to blood, and TCR repertoires in tissue likely differ from TCR repertoires in blood.

A remark on this clone: The clone's antigen remains unknown. No qualities accompany the bases; no much larger clone lies one base away.

V and J are truncated by 4 bases and 1 base respectively, leaving an intervening sequence of 8 bases. The germline V gene (reference sequence) specifies SGHNT as CDR1 and YYREEE as CDR2. Counted from cysteine to phenylalanine, this CDR3 has 13 amino acids. The only DNA kept is the CDR3, 39 bases in frame from the first base. Using the deep immunoSEQ assay, TCR CDR3 regions were amplified from genomic DNA by multiplex PCR. Genomic DNA extracted from each cell subset was distributed evenly over all wells of several immunoSEQ 96-well plates, and each plate served as one replicate. Each replicate PCR for sorted subsets received about 220 ng genomic DNA, equal to 28,000 or so T cell genomes. The purified libraries were quantified using a Qubit 3.0 fluorometer, sized with a Bioanalyzer 2100, and then quantified again using the KAPA Library Quantification kit. A separate single-read 150-cycle Illumina NextSeq 550 flow cell was used to sequence each immunoSEQ 96-well plate. Regarding the original processing steps: Because the immunoSEQ output included only junctional sequences and no quality scores, the filtering could not be the same as the filtering used for full-length reads. To assign V/J genes and CDR3, sequences were annotated against IMGT germline references using PyIR, a Python wrapper for IgBLAST v1.9. Reads with weak V/J assignments (E-value above 1e-6), missing CDR3, stop codons, out-of-frame junctions, or ambiguous translated residues were removed. V3J clonotypes were defined by identical inferred V gene, J gene, and CDR3 amino acid sequence. The percentage overlap between two repertoires was calculated by dividing the number of shared unique clonotypes by the size of the smaller repertoire. RTK rarefaction, the Chao1 estimator, and Recon v2.1 estimates of unobserved clonotypes were used to assess repertoire richness. Generation probabilities were computed with OLGA for all TCRbeta clonotypes obtained by the gDNA method from four donors. TCRdb stores this immuneACCESS table with in-frame sequences only. Part of the clones is absent; in the studies checked, under half of the shortfall reflects unresolved V genes, and no reason is known for the rest. That table supplies the V and J calls and clone size; D and trimming were determined from the DNA. This sample has more than 2 million clones in its table, and 85% to 95% of those were observed once. Jointly, the top ten make up roughly 1% of the sample.

For the CD8 naive samples, CD45RO-negative cells were positively selected for CCR7, yielding a CD45RA+CCR7+ population from which TemRA cells were excluded. The donors were healthy, HIV-negative adults who had no recently reported acute infections or vaccinations. Every donor was a Caucasian adult residing in Nashville, Tennessee, USA. After blood collection by leukapheresis, PBMCs were isolated using Ficoll-Histopaque density gradient centrifugation and then cryopreserved in the vapor phase of liquid nitrogen. Purity and quantity of every magnetically sorted T cell population were checked by analytical flow cytometry. Genomic DNA was isolated from each sorted fraction and quantified by UV absorbance on a Nanodrop 2000c.

The sequence was collected from a young man in good health. The V and J genes are TRBV5-4 and TRBJ1-2; the D region possibly corresponds to TRBD1 (5 bases align). Sequences were obtained from naive CD8+ T cells sorted from blood. Sample cell subset or site, as interpreted from the label and publication: CD45RA+CCR7+. Read as DNA, the sequence is TGTGCCAGCAGCGAAGGGGATAACTATGGCTACACCTTC. Protein translation: CASSEGDNYGYTF.